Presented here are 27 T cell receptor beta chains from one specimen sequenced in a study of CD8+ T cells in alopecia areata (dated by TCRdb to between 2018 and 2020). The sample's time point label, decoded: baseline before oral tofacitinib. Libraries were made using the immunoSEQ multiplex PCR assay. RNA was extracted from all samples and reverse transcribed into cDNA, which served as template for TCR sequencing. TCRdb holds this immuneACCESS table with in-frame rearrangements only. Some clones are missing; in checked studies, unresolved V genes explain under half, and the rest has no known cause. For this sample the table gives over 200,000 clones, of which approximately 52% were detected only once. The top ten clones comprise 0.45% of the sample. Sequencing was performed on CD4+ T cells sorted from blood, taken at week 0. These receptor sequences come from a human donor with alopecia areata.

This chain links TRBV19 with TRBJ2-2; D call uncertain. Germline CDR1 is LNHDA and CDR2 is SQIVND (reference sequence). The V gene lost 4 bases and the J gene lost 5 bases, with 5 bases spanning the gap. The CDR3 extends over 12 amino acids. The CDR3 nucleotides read TGTGCCAGTAGTAAGGGAACCGGGGAGCTGTTTTTT. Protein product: CASSKGTGELFF.

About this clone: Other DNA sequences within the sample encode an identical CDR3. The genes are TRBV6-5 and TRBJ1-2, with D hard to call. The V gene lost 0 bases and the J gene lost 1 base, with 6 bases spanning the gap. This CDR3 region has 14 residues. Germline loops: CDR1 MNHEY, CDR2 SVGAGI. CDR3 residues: CASSYSGGNYGYTF. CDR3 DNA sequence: TGTGCCAGCAGTTACTCGGGCGGTAACTATGGCTACACCTTC.

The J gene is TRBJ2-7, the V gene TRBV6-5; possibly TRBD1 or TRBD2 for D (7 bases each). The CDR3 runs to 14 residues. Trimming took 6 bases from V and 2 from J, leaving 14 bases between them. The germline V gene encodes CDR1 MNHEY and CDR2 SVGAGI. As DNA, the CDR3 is TGTGCCAGCAGGGGAGGGACAGCAACCTACGAGCAGTACTTC. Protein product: CASRGGTATYEQYF.

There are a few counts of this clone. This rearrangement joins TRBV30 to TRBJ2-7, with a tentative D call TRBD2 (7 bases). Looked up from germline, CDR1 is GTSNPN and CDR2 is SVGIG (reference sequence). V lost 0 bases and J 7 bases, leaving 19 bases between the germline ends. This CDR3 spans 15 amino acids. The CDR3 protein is CAWSVRRGAPGEQYF. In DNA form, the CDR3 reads TGTGCCTGGAGTGTACGTCGGGGGGCCCCGGGTGAGCAGTACTTC.

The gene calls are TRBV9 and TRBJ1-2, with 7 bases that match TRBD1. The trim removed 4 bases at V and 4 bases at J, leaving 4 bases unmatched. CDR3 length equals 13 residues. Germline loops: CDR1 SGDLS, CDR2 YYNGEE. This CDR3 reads CASSLGGSYGYTF. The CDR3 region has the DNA TGTGCCAGCAGCTTAGGGGGCAGCTATGGCTACACCTTC.

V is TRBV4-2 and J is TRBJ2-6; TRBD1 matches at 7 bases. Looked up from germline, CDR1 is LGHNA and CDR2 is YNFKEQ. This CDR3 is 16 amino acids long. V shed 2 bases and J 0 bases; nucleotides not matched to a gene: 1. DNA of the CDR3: TGTGCCAGCAGCCAAACAGGGGCCTCTGGGGCCAACGTCCTGACTTTC. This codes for CASSQTGASGANVLTF.

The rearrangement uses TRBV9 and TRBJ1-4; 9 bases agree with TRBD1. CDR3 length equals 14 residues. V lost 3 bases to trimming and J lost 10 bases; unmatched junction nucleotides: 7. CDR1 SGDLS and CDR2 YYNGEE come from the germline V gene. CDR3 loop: CASSERTGDGKLFF. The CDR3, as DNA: TGTGCCAGCAGCGAGCGGACAGGGGACGGAAAACTGTTTTTT.

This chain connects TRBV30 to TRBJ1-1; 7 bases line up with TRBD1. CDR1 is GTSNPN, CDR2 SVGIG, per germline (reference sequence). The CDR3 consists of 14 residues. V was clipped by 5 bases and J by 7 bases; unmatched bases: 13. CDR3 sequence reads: CAWSSNRGLVEAFF. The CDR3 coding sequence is TGTGCCTGGTCTTCGAACAGGGGCTTGGTTGAAGCTTTCTTT.

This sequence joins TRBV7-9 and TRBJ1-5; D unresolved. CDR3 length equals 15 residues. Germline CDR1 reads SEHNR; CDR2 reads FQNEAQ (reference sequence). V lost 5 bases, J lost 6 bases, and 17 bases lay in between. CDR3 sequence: CASSPIGPVGQPQHF. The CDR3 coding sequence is TGTGCCAGCAGCCCTATCGGGCCCGTGGGTCAGCCCCAGCATTTT.

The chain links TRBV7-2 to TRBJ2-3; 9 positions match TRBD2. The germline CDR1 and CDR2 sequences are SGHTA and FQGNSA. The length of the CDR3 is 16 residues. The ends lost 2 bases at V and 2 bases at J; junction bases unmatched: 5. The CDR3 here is CASSLTGTSNTDTQYF. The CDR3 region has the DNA TGTGCCAGCAGCTTAACCGGGACTAGCAACACAGATACGCAGTATTTT.

Here the CDR3 DNA reads TGTGCCAGCACCCCCGGGACAGCCGATAATTCACCCCTCCACTTT. Protein: CASTPGTADNSPLHF. The chain joins TRBV7-6 to TRBJ1-6; 7 bases map to TRBD1. V gave up 7 bases and J gave up 5 bases; unmatched junction bases: 8. There are 15 residues in the CDR3. Germline values: CDR1 SGHVS, CDR2 FNYEAQ.

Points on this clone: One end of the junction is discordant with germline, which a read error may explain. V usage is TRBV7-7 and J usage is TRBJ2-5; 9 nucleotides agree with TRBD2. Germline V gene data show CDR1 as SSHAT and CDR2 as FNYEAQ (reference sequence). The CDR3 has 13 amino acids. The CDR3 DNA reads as TGTGCTAGCAGCCGAGGACTAGCGGAGACCCAGTACTTC. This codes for CASSRGLAETQYF.

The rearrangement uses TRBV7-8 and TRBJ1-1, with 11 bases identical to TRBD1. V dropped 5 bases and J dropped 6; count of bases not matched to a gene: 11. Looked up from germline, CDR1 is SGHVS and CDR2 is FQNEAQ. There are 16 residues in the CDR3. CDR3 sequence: CASSLQGQGVRSEAFF. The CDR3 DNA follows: TGTGCCAGCAGCCTGCAGGGACAGGGGGTTAGGTCTGAAGCTTTCTTT. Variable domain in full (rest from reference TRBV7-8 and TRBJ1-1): GAGVSQSPRYKVAKRGQDVALRCDPISGHVSLFWYQQALGQGPEFLTYFQNEAQLDKSGLPSDRFFAERPEGSVSTLKIQRTQQEDSAVYLCASSLQGQGVRSEAFFGQGTRLTVV.

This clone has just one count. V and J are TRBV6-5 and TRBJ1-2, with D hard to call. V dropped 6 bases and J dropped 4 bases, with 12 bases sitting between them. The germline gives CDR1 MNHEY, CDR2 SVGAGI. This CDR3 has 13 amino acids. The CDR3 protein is CASSNPGSYGYTF. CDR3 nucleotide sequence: TGTGCCAGCAGCAACCCAGGATCCTATGGCTACACCTTC.

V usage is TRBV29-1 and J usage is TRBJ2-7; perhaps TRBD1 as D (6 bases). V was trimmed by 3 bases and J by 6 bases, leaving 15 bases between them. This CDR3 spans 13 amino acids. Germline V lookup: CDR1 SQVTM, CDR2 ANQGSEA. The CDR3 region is CSVDGGIGLEQYF. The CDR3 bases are TGCAGCGTTGATGGGGGCATCGGTCTCGAGCAGTACTTC.

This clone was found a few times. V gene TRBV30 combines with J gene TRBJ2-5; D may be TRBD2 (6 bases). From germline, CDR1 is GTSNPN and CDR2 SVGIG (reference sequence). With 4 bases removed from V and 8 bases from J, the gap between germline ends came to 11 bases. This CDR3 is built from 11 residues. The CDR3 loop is CAWTPGGTQYF. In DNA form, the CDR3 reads TGTGCCTGGACGCCCGGGGGAACCCAGTACTTC.

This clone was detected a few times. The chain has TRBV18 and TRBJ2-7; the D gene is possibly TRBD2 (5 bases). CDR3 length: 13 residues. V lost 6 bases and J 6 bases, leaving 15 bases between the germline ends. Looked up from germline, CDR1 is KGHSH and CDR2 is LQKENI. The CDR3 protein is CASSRQWAGEQYF. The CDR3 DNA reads TGTGCCAGCTCGCGTCAGTGGGCGGGCGAGCAGTACTTC.

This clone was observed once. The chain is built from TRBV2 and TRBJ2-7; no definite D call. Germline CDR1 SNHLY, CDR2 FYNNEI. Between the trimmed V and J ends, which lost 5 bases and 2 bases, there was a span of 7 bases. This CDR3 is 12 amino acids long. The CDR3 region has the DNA TGTGCCAGCAGTCCCCATACCTACGAGCAGTACTTC. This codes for CASSPHTYEQYF.

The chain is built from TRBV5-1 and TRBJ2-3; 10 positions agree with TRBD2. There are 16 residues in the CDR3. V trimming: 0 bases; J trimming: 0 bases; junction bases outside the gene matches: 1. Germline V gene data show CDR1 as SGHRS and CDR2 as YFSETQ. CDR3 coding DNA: TGCGCCAGCAGCTTGGTAGCGGGGGGAAGCACAGATACGCAGTATTTT. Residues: CASSLVAGGSTDTQYF.

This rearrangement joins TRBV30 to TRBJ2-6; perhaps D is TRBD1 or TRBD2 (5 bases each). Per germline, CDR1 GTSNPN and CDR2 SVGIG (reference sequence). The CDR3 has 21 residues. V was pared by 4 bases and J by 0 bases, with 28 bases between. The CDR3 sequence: CAWTGKWGRRHNSSGANVLTF. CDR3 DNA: TGTGCCTGGACCGGCAAATGGGGACGGCGGCATAATAGCTCTGGGGCCAACGTCCTGACTTTC.

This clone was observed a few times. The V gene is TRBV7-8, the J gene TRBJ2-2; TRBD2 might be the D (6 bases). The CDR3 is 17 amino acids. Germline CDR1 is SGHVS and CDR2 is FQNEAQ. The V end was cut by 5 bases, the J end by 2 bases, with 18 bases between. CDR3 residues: CASSPQISGVNTGELFF. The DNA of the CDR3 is TGTGCCAGCAGCCCGCAGATTTCGGGAGTTAACACCGGGGAGCTGTTTTTT.

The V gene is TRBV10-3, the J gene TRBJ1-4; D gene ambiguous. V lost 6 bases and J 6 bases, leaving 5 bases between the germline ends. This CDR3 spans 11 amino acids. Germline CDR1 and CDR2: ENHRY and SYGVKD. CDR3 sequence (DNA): TGTGCCATCAGGGAAGATGAAAAACTGTTTTTT. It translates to CAIREDEKLFF.

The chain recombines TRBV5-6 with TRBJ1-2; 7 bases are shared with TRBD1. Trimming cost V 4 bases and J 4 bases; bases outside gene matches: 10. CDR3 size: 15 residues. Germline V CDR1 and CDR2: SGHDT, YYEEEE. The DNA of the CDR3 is TGTGCCAGCAGCCCCCGGGGAGGGGGCGTCTATGGCTACACCTTC. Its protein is CASSPRGGGVYGYTF.

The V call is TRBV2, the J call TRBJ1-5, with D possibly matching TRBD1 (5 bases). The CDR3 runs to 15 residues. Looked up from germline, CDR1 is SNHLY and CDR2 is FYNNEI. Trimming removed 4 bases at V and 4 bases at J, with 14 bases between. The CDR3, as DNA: TGTGCCAGCAGTGTAAGGGGACTTCCAAATCAGCCCCAGCATTTT. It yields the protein CASSVRGLPNQPQHF. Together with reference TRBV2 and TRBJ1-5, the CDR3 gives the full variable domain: EPEVTQTPSHQVTQMGQEVILRCVPISNHLYFYWYRQILGQKVEFLVSFYNNEISEKSEIFDDQFSVERPDGSNFTLKIRSTKLEDSAMYFCASSVRGLPNQPQHFGDGTRLSIL.

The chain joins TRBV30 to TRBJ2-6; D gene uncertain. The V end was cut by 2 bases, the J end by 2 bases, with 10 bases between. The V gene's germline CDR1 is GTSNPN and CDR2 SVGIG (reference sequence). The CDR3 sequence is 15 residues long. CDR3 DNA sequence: TGTGCCTGGAGTCGGAAGGGTACTGGGGCCAACGTCCTGACTTTC. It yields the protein CAWSRKGTGANVLTF.

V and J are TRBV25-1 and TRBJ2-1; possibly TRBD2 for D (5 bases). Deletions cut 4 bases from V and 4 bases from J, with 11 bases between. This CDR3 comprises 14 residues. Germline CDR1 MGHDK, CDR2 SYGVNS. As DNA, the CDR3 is TGTGCCAGCAGTGCTCGCGGGTCGTACAATGAGCAGTTCTTC. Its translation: CASSARGSYNEQFF.

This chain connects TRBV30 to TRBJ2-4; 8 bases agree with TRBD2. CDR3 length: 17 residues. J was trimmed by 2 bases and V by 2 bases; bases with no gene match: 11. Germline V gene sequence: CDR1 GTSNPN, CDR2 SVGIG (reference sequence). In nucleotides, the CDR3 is TGTGCCTGGAGTCACGTAAGCGGGAGCGGGCCCAAAAACATTCAGTACTTC. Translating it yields CAWSHVSGSGPKNIQYF.